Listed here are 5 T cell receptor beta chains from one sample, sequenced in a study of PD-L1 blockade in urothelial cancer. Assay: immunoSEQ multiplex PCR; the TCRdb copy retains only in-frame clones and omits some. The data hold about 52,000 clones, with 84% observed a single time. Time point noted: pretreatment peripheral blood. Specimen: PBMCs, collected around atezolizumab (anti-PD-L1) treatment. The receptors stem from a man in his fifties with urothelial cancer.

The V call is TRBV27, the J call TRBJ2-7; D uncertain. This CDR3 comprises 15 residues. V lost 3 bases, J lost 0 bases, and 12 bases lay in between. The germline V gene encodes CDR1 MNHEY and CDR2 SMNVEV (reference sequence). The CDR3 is CASSFSVGLSYEQYF. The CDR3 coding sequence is TGTGCCAGCAGTTTCAGTGTTGGCCTCTCCTACGAGCAGTACTTC.

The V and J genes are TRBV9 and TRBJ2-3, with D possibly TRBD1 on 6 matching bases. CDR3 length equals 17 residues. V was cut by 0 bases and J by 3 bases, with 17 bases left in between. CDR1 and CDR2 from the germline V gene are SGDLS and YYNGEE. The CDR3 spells CASSVAVTGLETDTQYF. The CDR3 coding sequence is TGTGCCAGCAGCGTAGCTGTGACAGGCCTCGAGACAGATACGCAGTATTTT.

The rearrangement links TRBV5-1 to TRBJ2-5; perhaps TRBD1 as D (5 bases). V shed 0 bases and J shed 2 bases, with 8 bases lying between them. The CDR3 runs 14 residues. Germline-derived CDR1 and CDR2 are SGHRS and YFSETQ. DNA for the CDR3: TGCGCCAGCAGCTTGGAGTCAGGGCAAGAGACCCAGTACTTC. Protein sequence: CASSLESGQETQYF.

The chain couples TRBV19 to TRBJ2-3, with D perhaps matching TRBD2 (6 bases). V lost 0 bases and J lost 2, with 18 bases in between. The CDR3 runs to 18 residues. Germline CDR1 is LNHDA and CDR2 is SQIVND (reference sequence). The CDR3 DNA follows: TGTGCCAGTAGTATAGATCCAGTAACGGCTAGCGCCACAGATACGCAGTATTTT. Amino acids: CASSIDPVTASATDTQYF.

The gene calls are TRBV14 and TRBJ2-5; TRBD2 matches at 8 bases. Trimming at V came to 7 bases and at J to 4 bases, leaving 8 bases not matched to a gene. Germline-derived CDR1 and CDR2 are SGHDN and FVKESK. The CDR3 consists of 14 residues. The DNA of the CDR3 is TGTGCCAGCAAGTCGCGGGAGGTCTCAGAGACCCAGTACTTC. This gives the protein CASKSREVSETQYF.